This T cell receptor beta chain originates from a study of shared clonotypes between healthy human individuals (dated by TCRdb to the early 2020s). About the investigation overall: The cohort included a few men and a couple of women between 18 and 49 years of age. For each donor, CD4 naive and CD4 memory were each run on three plates, CD8 naive on two plates, and CD8 memory on one plate. The study deeply sequenced blood TCR repertoires of five healthy adults to estimate repertoire size and the extent of clonotype sharing between individuals. Libraries were prepared and TCR repertoires were sequenced by different laboratories using diverse techniques, in order to increase sequencing depth and limit assay-specific biases. Each donor's leukapheresis produced roughly between about 0.9 and 9.5 billion PBMCs.

This clone has a single count. This receptor's antigen is unknown. Base qualities are not recorded, but no much larger clone differs from it by a single base. Using the deep immunoSEQ assay, TCR CDR3 regions were amplified from genomic DNA by multiplex PCR. For each cell subset, the extracted genomic DNA was distributed evenly across all wells of several immunoSEQ 96-well plates, and each plate served as one replicate. For sorted subsets, 200 ng of genomic DNA, equivalent to tens of thousands of T cell genomes, went into each replicate PCR. Purified libraries were measured with a Qubit 3.0 fluorometer, size-checked on a Bioanalyzer 2100, and measured again with the KAPA Library Quantification kit. Each immunoSEQ 96-well plate was sequenced on its own single-read 150-cycle Illumina NextSeq 550 flow cell. As for how the authors treated the data: Because only junctional sequences without quality scores were contained in the immunoSEQ output, filtering matching that applied to full-length reads could not be performed. To assign V/J genes and CDR3, sequences were annotated using PyIR, a Python wrapper for IgBLAST v1.9, with IMGT germline references. Any read was removed if the V/J assignment was weak (E-value above 1e-6), the CDR3 was missing, or the read contained stop codons, out-of-frame junctions, or ambiguous translated residues. A V3J clonotype was defined by an identical inferred V gene, J gene, and CDR3 amino acid sequence. Percentage overlap between repertoires was calculated by dividing the number of shared unique clonotypes by the size of the smaller repertoire. Three approaches were used to assess repertoire richness: RTK rarefaction, the Chao1 estimator, and Recon v2.1 estimates of unobserved clonotypes. OLGA was used to compute generation probabilities for all TCRbeta clonotypes that the gDNA method yielded from a handful of donors. TCRdb's version of the immuneACCESS table is confined to in-frame rearrangements and falls short of the full clone set. An unresolved V gene accounts for under half of the shortfall where checked; the remainder is of unknown origin. That table furnishes V, J and clone size, whereas the DNA furnished D and trimming. Here the sample has about 600,000 clones; roughly 98% occur a single time. The ten largest make up 0.3% to 0.35% of the sample.

Here is what the overall study found, with its caveats: Incomplete sequencing was indicated by rarefaction of sorted-subset datasets, despite the large sequencing depth. Only blood was sampled, and tissue TCR repertoires likely differ from those in blood. Across a handful of donors, roughly 5.1% of naive CD4, approximately 3.6% of naive CD8, under 2.5% of memory CD4, and under 0.45% of memory CD8 clonotypes were shared. The small number of donors limited the genetic and exposure-history diversity represented. Higher generation probabilities were observed for clonotypes shared by all four sorted-subset donors than for non-shared clonotypes. Pairwise subsampling led to the expectation that sequencing depth would affect the degree of clonotype sharing among donors. Estimated clonotype richness was generally larger for naive than for memory subsets.

The CDR3 measures 13 amino acids from cysteine to phenylalanine. The retained sequence is limited to the CDR3, 39 bases, with the frame set at the first base. Looking up the germline V gene (reference sequence) yields CDR1 SEHNR and CDR2 FQNEAQ. The germline ends are 10 bases apart after V is trimmed by 5 bases and J by 3 bases. CD8 naive samples consisted of CD45RO-negative cells that were positively selected for CCR7, yielding a CD45RA+CCR7+ population without TemRA cells. Healthy HIV-negative adults with no recently reported acute infections or vaccinations were included as donors. Only Caucasian adults living in Nashville, Tennessee, USA were represented among the donors. Blood was obtained by leukapheresis, after which PBMCs were separated by Ficoll-Histopaque density gradient centrifugation and cryopreserved in liquid nitrogen vapor phase. Analytical flow cytometry was used to check the purity and quantity of every magnetically sorted T cell population. Each sorted fraction had its genomic DNA isolated and then quantified by UV absorbance on a Nanodrop 2000c.

The TCR sequence derives from a man aged 25-40 years in good health. Source material: naive CD8+ T cells sorted from blood. According to the study, the label for this sample's cell subset or site signals: CD45RA+CCR7+. The chain couples TRBV7-9 to TRBJ2-5; no D gene is confidently identified. The base sequence is TGTGCCAGCAGCCCCACCTCGGAAGAGACCCAGTACTTC. It codes for CASSPTSEETQYF.